This TCR beta chain was identified in a study of T cell responses to AZD1222 COVID-19 vaccine. Details on this clone: Its target is not known.

General observations from the study: There were repertoire samples only from the period after the peak T cell response. The study found vaccine-associated CD4 TCRs spanning spike, dominant at 160-218 and 743-854. Reports indicate that nearly half of spike-specific TCRs are directed at unmutated variant regions.

Here immunoSEQ multiplex PCR was the method, and the copy in TCRdb shows in-frame clones only, minus some. The sample holds fewer than 70,000 clones, over 70% seen once. The CDR3 spans 15 residues. Germline V gives CDR1 SGHAT, CDR2 FQNNGV. The trim removed 8 bases at V and 1 base at J, leaving 6 bases unmatched. Pooled samples include second doses given at about 4 or 12 weeks. The sequence derives from an adult who received the AZD1222 COVID-19 vaccine. This specimen consisted of peripheral blood, obtained 28 days after the second AZD1222 dose. The chain recombines TRBV11-2 with TRBJ2-5; TRBD2 agrees at 11 bases. CDR3 DNA: TGTGCCAGCTCCCTAGCGGGGGGCCTCCAAGAGACCCAGTACTTC. Translation: CASSLAGGLQETQYF.